The 31 T cell receptor beta chains reported below all come from one sample, sequenced in a study of vaccination and CD4 T cells after COVID-19. Regarding treatment: roughly ten-day PBMC culture with coronavirus spike peptide pools or control peptides (ViraFEST assay). Sequencing of cultured CD4+ T cell DNA used the Oncomine TCR Beta short-read assay. A single record per CDR3 protein comes from TCRdb applying MiXCR to the PCR reads. The sample carries roughly 15,000 distinct CDR3 sequences, about 55% recorded once. Their cognate antigens are unknown. The sample consisted of CD4+ T cells from blood, cultured in vitro, taken before SARS-CoV-2 vaccination. These receptor sequences come from a human donor who had recovered from COVID-19.

This clonotype appeared a few times. The chain recombines TRBV11-1 with TRBJ1-1; 10 bases line up with TRBD1. This CDR3 has 15 residues. Germline assignment: CDR1 SGHAT and CDR2 FQDESV (reference sequence). After removal of 5 bases from V and 4 bases from J, the junction contained 7 bases not matched to a gene. CDR3 in amino acids: CASSLSGQGTTEAFF. In nucleotides, the CDR3 is TGTGCCAGCAGCCTATCGGGACAGGGGACCACTGAAGCTTTCTTT.

The V and J genes are TRBV7-3 and TRBJ2-1; a possible D gene is TRBD2 (5 bases). V lost 1 base, J lost 7 bases, and 8 bases lay in between. This CDR3 spans 13 amino acids. The germline CDR1 and CDR2 sequences are SGHTA and FQGTGA. The CDR3 loop reads CASSLIRGNEQFF. The CDR3 nucleotides read TGTGCCAGCAGCTTAATACGGGGAAATGAGCAGTTCTTC.

The chain couples TRBV28 to TRBJ1-1, with a tentative D call TRBD1 (6 bases). Deletions cut 6 bases from V and 4 bases from J, with 15 bases between. Germline lookup yields CDR1 MDHEN and CDR2 SYDVKM. The CDR3 is 14 amino acids. CDR3 sequence reads: CASREQGSSTEAFF. The CDR3 nucleotides are TGTGCCAGCAGGGAACAGGGTTCGAGCACTGAAGCTTTCTTT.

The chain recombines TRBV7-3 with TRBJ1-1; D is unresolved. CDR3 length: 13 amino acids. Trimming left V 5 bases short and J 1 base short, with 8 bases between. Germline V gene data show CDR1 as SGHTA and CDR2 as FQGTGA. CDR3 nucleotides: TGTGCCAGCAGCCCGAAAAGGAACACTGAAGCTTTCTTT. The encoded protein is CASSPKRNTEAFF.

In its sample, this clonotype was seen a few times. V is TRBV20-1 and J is TRBJ1-2, with a tentative D call TRBD1 (6 bases). V lost 4 bases and J lost 0, with 18 bases in between. Germline loops: CDR1 DFQATT, CDR2 SNEGSKA (reference sequence). The CDR3 has 16 amino acids. DNA of the CDR3: TGCAGTGCTAAAGTTCCCGGGGGCGGGACTAACTATGGCTACACCTTC. As protein: CSAKVPGGGTNYGYTF.

The chain is built from TRBV29-1 and TRBJ1-2; weak D call: TRBD1 (5 bases). Germline V lookup: CDR1 SQVTM, CDR2 ANQGSEA. The CDR3 totals 13 residues. Trimming cost V 7 bases and J 2 bases, with 14 bases left between them. This chain's CDR3 is CSASGTGNYGYTF. The CDR3 DNA follows: TGCAGCGCGTCAGGGACGGGAAACTATGGCTACACCTTC. The whole variable domain, filled in from reference TRBV29-1 and TRBJ1-2, reads SAVISQKPSRDICQRGTSLTIQCQVDSQVTMMFWYRQQPGQSLTLIATANQGSEATYESGFVIDKFPISRPNLTFSTLTVSNMSPEDSSIYLCSASGTGNYGYTFGSGTRLTVV.

The rearrangement links TRBV6-2 or TRBV6-3 to TRBJ1-1; D is ambiguous. The CDR3 spans 13 residues. V lost 7 bases to trimming and J lost 1 base, with 10 bases between them. CDR1 and CDR2 (germline): MNHEY, SVGEGT. CDR3 protein: CASNRPQNTEAFF. The CDR3 region has the DNA TGTGCCAGCAATAGACCCCAGAACACTGAAGCTTTCTTT.

This clonotype was counted only a few times. The chain employs TRBV7-9 and TRBJ1-1; 7 bases are shared with TRBD1. V lost 4 bases to trimming and J lost 6 bases; unmatched junction nucleotides: 8. Per the germline V gene, CDR1 is SEHNR and CDR2 is FQNEAQ (reference sequence). CDR3 length equals 14 residues. CDR3 sequence: CASSWNRGVAEAFF. CDR3 nucleotides: TGTGCCAGCAGCTGGAACAGGGGAGTGGCTGAAGCTTTCTTT.

As concerns this clonotype: One end of the junction fails to match germline, which may point to a read error. The genes are TRBV7-2 and TRBJ2-5; 8 nucleotides match TRBD1. CDR3 length: 15 residues. The germline V gene encodes CDR1 SGHTA and CDR2 FQGNSA. CDR3 nucleotide sequence: TGTGCCAGCAGCCTAGCGACAGGGGCATGGGAGACCCAGTACTTC. It translates to CASSLATGAWETQYF.

Only a few counts were recorded for this clonotype. The chain joins TRBV20-1 to TRBJ1-5, with no clear D. This CDR3 region has 14 residues. V lost 0 bases to trimming and J lost 6 bases, with 12 bases between them. Germline CDR1 DFQATT, CDR2 SNEGSKA (reference sequence). Here the CDR3 DNA reads TGCAGTGCTAGAGATCTGGGGTTCCCTCAGCCCCAGCATTTT. It is translated as CSARDLGFPQPQHF.

This sequence joins TRBV20-1 and TRBJ2-1; maybe TRBD1 (6 bases). V was shortened by 3 bases and J by 2 bases, with 8 bases between the two germline ends. This CDR3 is 13 amino acids long. Germline CDR1 is DFQATT and CDR2 is SNEGSKA (reference sequence). As DNA, the CDR3 is TGCAGTGCTAGCAGGGGCCCCTACAATGAGCAGTTCTTC. Residues: CSASRGPYNEQFF.

This clonotype has a handful of counts. The chain couples TRBV24-1 to TRBJ2-2, with D maybe TRBD1 (6 bases). Germline-derived CDR1 and CDR2 are KGHDR and SFDVKD. V shed 3 bases and J shed 0 bases, with 7 bases lying between them. The CDR3 has 15 amino acids. The CDR3: CATSDPGANTGELFF. The CDR3 DNA reads as TGTGCCACCAGTGATCCAGGGGCGAACACCGGGGAGCTGTTTTTT.

This sequence joins TRBV7-9 and TRBJ2-5, with a weak D call TRBD1 (5 bases). The CDR3 sequence is 13 residues long. Germline assignment: CDR1 SEHNR and CDR2 FQNEAQ (reference sequence). Trimming removed 2 bases from V and 4 bases from J, with 8 bases in between. The CDR3 sequence is CASSLMGRETQYF. The CDR3 region has the DNA TGTGCCAGCAGCTTAATGGGGCGAGAGACCCAGTACTTC.

V and J are TRBV5-1 and TRBJ1-2; D is perhaps TRBD1 (6 bases). Between the trimmed V and J ends, which lost 0 bases and 5 bases, there was a span of 11 bases. The CDR3 runs 14 residues. Germline V gene lookup returns CDR1 SGHRS and CDR2 YFSETQ. The CDR3 coding sequence is TGCGCCAGCAGCTTGGATCCACAGGGTTATGGCTACACCTTC. It translates to CASSLDPQGYGYTF.

The genes are TRBV19 and TRBJ1-1, with 7 bases fitting TRBD1. Germline V gene data show CDR1 as LNHDA and CDR2 as SQIVND (reference sequence). The ends lost 1 base at V and 0 bases at J; junction bases unmatched: 5. The CDR3 spans 16 residues. The CDR3 nucleotides read TGTGCCAGTAGTATAGGCGGGACAGCCCTGAACACTGAAGCTTTCTTT. Its protein product is CASSIGGTALNTEAFF.

This chain joins TRBV20-1 and TRBJ1-1, with a weak D call TRBD1 (5 bases). V lost 2 bases to trimming and J lost 3 bases, with 13 bases between them. The CDR3 covers 14 residues. CDR1 is DFQATT and CDR2 is SNEGSKA in the germline V gene (reference sequence). CDR3 coding DNA: TGCAGTGCTAGACTTCAAGGCAGGGACACTGAAGCTTTCTTT. This gives the protein CSARLQGRDTEAFF.

V usage is TRBV20-1 and J usage is TRBJ2-2; the match to TRBD1 covers 11 bases. V lost 5 bases to trimming and J lost 6 bases; unmatched junction nucleotides: 2. The CDR3 consists of 13 residues. Per the germline V gene, CDR1 is DFQATT and CDR2 is SNEGSKA (reference sequence). CDR3 in DNA: TGCAGTGCTGGACAGGGGGCCGCCGGGGAGCTGTTTTTT. Translated: CSAGQGAAGELFF.

This clonotype was seen only a few times. V and J are TRBV11-3 and TRBJ1-2, with D maybe TRBD1 (5 bases). The CDR3 has 16 amino acids. V was trimmed by 0 bases and J by 2 bases, leaving 13 bases between them. CDR1 and CDR2 (germline): SGHNT, YENEEA. CDR3 nucleotide sequence: TGTGCCAGCAGCTTAGAGGGCAGGGACGGGAACTATGGCTACACCTTC. It is translated as CASSLEGRDGNYGYTF.

The chain has TRBV20-1 and TRBJ1-2; 9 positions match TRBD1. The ends lost 6 bases at V and 1 base at J; junction bases unmatched: 9. Germline values: CDR1 DFQATT, CDR2 SNEGSKA (reference sequence). The CDR3 extends over 15 amino acids. The chain's CDR3 is CSAPTGGDLNYGYTF. As DNA, the CDR3 is TGCAGTGCCCCAACAGGGGGCGATCTTAACTATGGCTACACCTTC.

This clonotype was seen a handful of times. The chain employs TRBV7-6 and TRBJ2-1; D possibly corresponds to TRBD1 (5 bases). With the DNA end fitting TRBJ2-7 better, the J assignment may be wrong. CDR3 length: 13 residues. Germline assignment: CDR1 SGHVS and CDR2 FNYEAQ. CDR3 residues: CASSLELTGTQYF. As DNA, the CDR3 is TGTGCCAGCAGCTTAGAATTAACAGGAACGCAGTACTTC.

The J gene is TRBJ2-1, the V gene TRBV20-1; the match to TRBD2 covers 10 bases. The junction had 8 bases not matched to a gene; V was cut back by 3 bases and J by 9 bases. Germline values: CDR1 DFQATT, CDR2 SNEGSKA (reference sequence). The length of the CDR3 is 14 residues. The CDR3 protein is CSARALAGDSEQFF. CDR3 in DNA: TGCAGTGCTAGGGCCCTAGCGGGAGACAGTGAGCAGTTCTTC.

This sequence joins TRBV7-9 and TRBJ1-2; no definite D call. CDR1 and CDR2 from the germline V gene are SEHNR and FQNEAQ (reference sequence). The CDR3 contains 17 residues. With 0 bases removed from V and 2 bases from J, the gap between germline ends came to 16 bases. CDR3 in DNA: TGTGCCAGCAGCTTAGCGATAGGGATGGGCCAGAACTATGGCTACACCTTC. Translation: CASSLAIGMGQNYGYTF.

The genes are TRBV20-1 and TRBJ2-3; 10 nucleotides agree with TRBD2. Germline loops: CDR1 DFQATT, CDR2 SNEGSKA (reference sequence). The trim removed 3 bases at V and 2 bases at J, leaving 5 bases unmatched. The CDR3 sequence is 15 residues long. CDR3 sequence (DNA): TGCAGTGCTAGGGATCTAGCGGGGGACACAGATACGCAGTATTTT. Protein sequence: CSARDLAGDTDTQYF.

The rearrangement uses TRBV7-8 and TRBJ2-1; a possible D gene is TRBD2 (6 bases). The CDR3 consists of 13 residues. Germline values: CDR1 SGHVS, CDR2 FQNEAQ. Trimming cost V 4 bases and J 10 bases, with 14 bases left between them. CDR3 bases: TGTGCCAGCAGCTCCGGGACTCTGGGGGAGCAGTTCTTC. This sequence encodes CASSSGTLGEQFF.

The chain uses TRBV14 and TRBJ1-1; D call uncertain. Germline loops: CDR1 SGHDN, CDR2 FVKESK. The CDR3 has 14 amino acids. Between the trimmed V and J ends, which lost 0 bases and 8 bases, there was a span of 13 bases. For the CDR3, the DNA is TGTGCCAGCAGCCAAGATCTCGTTTCAGAGGAAGCTTTCTTT. Encoded protein: CASSQDLVSEEAFF.

This clonotype was seen a few times. The chain is built from TRBV7-2 and TRBJ1-5; 7 nucleotides match TRBD1. J gave up 6 bases and V 2 bases, and 10 bases lay outside the gene matches. The CDR3 sequence is 16 residues long. Germline V gives CDR1 SGHTA, CDR2 FQGNSA. The CDR3, as DNA: TGTGCCAGCAGCTTAACTGGGACAGCCAGGGGTCAGCCCCAGCATTTT. Its translation is CASSLTGTARGQPQHF.

The chain carries TRBV7-8 and TRBJ1-2; D might be TRBD1 (6 bases). The CDR3 runs 14 residues. The germline V gene has CDR1 SGHVS and CDR2 FQNEAQ. The V gene lost 5 bases and the J gene lost 8 bases, with 18 bases spanning the gap. CDR3 amino acids: CASSGGGQGGGYTF. The CDR3 DNA sequence: TGTGCCAGCAGCGGGGGGGGGCAGGGTGGCGGCTACACCTTC.

This chain joins TRBV12-3 or TRBV12-4 and TRBJ1-6; D is possibly TRBD1 (5 bases). This CDR3 contains 15 residues. V was pared by 3 bases and J by 10 bases, with 16 bases between. CDR3 bases: TGTGCCAGCAGTTTCAGGGATGCAGGGCGCTCACCCCTCCACTTT. Its translation: CASSFRDAGRSPLHF.

V and J are TRBV6-2 or TRBV6-3 and TRBJ1-1; D may be TRBD1 (5 bases). Germline CDR1 MNHEY, CDR2 SVGEGT. The CDR3 is 14 residues long. V lost 8 bases, J lost 5 bases, and 18 bases lay in between. Here the CDR3 DNA reads TGTGCCAGCGGCCCGTCCGGGGCTTCGACTGAAGCTTTCTTT. Its translation: CASGPSGASTEAFF.

This chain links TRBV28 with TRBJ2-3; D is ambiguous. The CDR3 has 12 residues. Germline loops: CDR1 MDHEN, CDR2 SYDVKM. The ends were cut back, 3 bases at V and 6 bases at J, with 7 bases in the middle. The CDR3 region is CASSLLPDTQYF. CDR3 DNA sequence: TGTGCCAGCAGTTTGCTTCCGGATACGCAGTATTTT.

V and J are TRBV12-3 or TRBV12-4 and TRBJ1-5; 8 nucleotides match TRBD1. CDR3 length equals 14 residues. The J segment lost 7 bases and the V segment lost 5 bases, leaving 7 bases of the junction unmatched. The CDR3 region is CASSRDRNGQPQHF. The DNA of the CDR3 is TGTGCCAGCAGTCGGGACAGGAACGGGCAGCCCCAGCATTTT.